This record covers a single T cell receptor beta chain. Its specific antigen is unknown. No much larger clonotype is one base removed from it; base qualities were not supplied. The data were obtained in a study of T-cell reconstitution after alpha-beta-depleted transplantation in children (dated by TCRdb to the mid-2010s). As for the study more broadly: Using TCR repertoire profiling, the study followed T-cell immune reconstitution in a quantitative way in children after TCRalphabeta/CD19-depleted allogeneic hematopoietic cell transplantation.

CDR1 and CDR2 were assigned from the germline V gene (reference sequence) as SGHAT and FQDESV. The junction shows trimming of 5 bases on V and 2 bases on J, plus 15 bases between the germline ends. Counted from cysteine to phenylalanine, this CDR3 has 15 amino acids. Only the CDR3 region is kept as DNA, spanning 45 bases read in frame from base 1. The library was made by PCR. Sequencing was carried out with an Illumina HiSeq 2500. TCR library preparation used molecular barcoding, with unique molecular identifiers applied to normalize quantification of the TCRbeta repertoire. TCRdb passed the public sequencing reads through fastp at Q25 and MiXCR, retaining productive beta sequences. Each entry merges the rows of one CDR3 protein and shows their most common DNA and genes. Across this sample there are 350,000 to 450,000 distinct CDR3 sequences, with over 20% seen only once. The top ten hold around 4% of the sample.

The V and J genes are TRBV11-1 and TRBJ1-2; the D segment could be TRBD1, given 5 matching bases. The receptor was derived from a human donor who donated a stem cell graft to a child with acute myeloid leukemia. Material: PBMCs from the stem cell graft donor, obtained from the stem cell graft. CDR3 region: CASSPWTIGNYGYTF. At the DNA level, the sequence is TGTGCCAGCAGCCCCTGGACAATAGGGAACTATGGCTACACCTTC.